The rows below give T cell receptor beta chains drawn from one sample of a study of T-cell memory formation after mild COVID-19. TCRdb reprocessed the 5' RACE reads via MiXCR and lists one record per CDR3 protein. Of more than 250,000 distinct CDR3 sequences listed, roughly 18% are singletons. Source material: PBMCs or a T cell subset sorted from them (not recorded which). The source is a man between 18 and 35 years old who had mild COVID-19 (a few samples of this study predate the infection). Cell type and time point are not known. CDR3s include the opening cysteine and the closing phenylalanine or tryptophan. A D gene is named only where the DNA matches it firmly. The listing skips clone size in some rows; elsewhere it reads once, few, many or a size class.

CDR3 DNA: TGTGCCTGGAGTGTTCCAAGGAAGAAAAACATTCAGTACTTC
CDR3 protein: CAWSVPRKKNIQYF
V gene: TRBV30
D gene: .
clone size: .
J gene: TRBJ2-4

CDR3 DNA: TGTGCCAGCACCTTACAGGGGGCGGCTAATGAAAAACTGTTTTTT
CDR3 protein: CASTLQGAANEKLFF
V gene: TRBV6-2/TRBV6-3
D gene: TRBD1
clone size: few
J gene: TRBJ1-4

CDR3 DNA: TGTGCCAGCGGGGAGCGGGGACCGAACAATGAGCAGTTCTTC
CDR3 protein: CASGERGPNNEQFF
V gene: TRBV4-2
D gene: TRBD2
clone size: .
J gene: TRBJ2-1

CDR3 DNA: TGTGCCAGCAGTTACGTCGGCCAGCACAATGAGCAGTTCTTC
CDR3 protein: CASSYVGQHNEQFF
V gene: TRBV6-5
D gene: .
clone size: .
J gene: TRBJ2-1

CDR3 DNA: TGCAGTGCTACCGATCAAGGGGCCCTGAACACTGAAGCTTTCTTT
CDR3 protein: CSATDQGALNTEAFF
V gene: TRBV20-1
D gene: .
clone size: few
J gene: TRBJ1-1

CDR3 DNA: TGTGCCAGCAGCCCCCGGGGGAGGGGAGGCCAAGGCTCTGGGGCCAACGTCCTGACTTTC
CDR3 protein: CASSPRGRGGQGSGANVLTF
V gene: TRBV7-3
D gene: TRBD2
clone size: many
J gene: TRBJ2-6

CDR3 DNA: TGTGCCAGCAGTTATAACCCGGGACTACAAACTGATACGCAGTATTTT
CDR3 protein: CASSYNPGLQTDTQYF
V gene: TRBV7-6
D gene: TRBD2
clone size: few
J gene: TRBJ2-3

CDR3 DNA: TGTGCCACCAGTGAAAGGGATGAAGGCTACACCTTC
CDR3 protein: CATSERDEGYTF
V gene: TRBV24-1
D gene: .
clone size: .
J gene: TRBJ1-2

CDR3 DNA: TGCGCCAGCAGCCGGGACAGGCAAAATGAAGCTTTCTTT
CDR3 protein: CASSRDRQNEAFF
V gene: TRBV5-1
D gene: TRBD1
clone size: .
J gene: TRBJ1-1

CDR3 DNA: TGCGCCAGCAGCTTGCGGGGGGCGAGGTACACTGAAGCTTTCTTT
CDR3 protein: CASSLRGARYTEAFF
V gene: TRBV5-1
D gene: .
clone size: .
J gene: TRBJ1-1

CDR3 DNA: TGTGCCAGTAGACTGGACGGCCTGAAGACTGAAGCTTTCTTT
CDR3 protein: CASRLDGLKTEAFF
V gene: TRBV2
D gene: .
clone size: once
J gene: TRBJ1-1

CDR3 DNA: TGTGCCAGCAGAACCTACAGGGGGGAATCCTACAATGAGCAGTTCTTC
CDR3 protein: CASRTYRGESYNEQFF
V gene: TRBV6-2/TRBV6-3
D gene: TRBD1
clone size: many
J gene: TRBJ2-1

CDR3 DNA: TGTGCCAGCAGCTTCATAAGCGGGGGCGAGGATGAGAGCTCCTACAATGAGCAGTTCTTC
CDR3 protein: CASSFISGGEDESSYNEQFF
V gene: TRBV7-8
D gene: TRBD2
clone size: few
J gene: TRBJ2-1

CDR3 DNA: TGTGCCAGCAGTCTACTTGGGGCAGGTCCCTACAATGAGCAGTTCTTC
CDR3 protein: CASSLLGAGPYNEQFF
V gene: TRBV27
D gene: .
clone size: .
J gene: TRBJ2-1

CDR3 DNA: TGTGCCAGTACCACGCCGGCGGGCAATCAGCCCCAGCATTTT
CDR3 protein: CASTTPAGNQPQHF
V gene: TRBV19
D gene: .
clone size: few
J gene: TRBJ1-5

CDR3 DNA: TGTGCCAGCACGGTCGGCGGGTATGAGCAGTTCTTC
CDR3 protein: CASTVGGYEQFF
V gene: TRBV25-1
D gene: .
clone size: .
J gene: TRBJ2-1

CDR3 DNA: TGTGCCAGCAGTCCCTCGATCCTCCTCCAAGAGACCCAGTACTTC
CDR3 protein: CASSPSILLQETQYF
V gene: TRBV6-2/TRBV6-3
D gene: .
clone size: few
J gene: TRBJ2-5

CDR3 DNA: TGCGCCAGCAGCGGACTGACAGGGGGCTACGAGCAGTACTTC
CDR3 protein: CASSGLTGGYEQYF
V gene: TRBV5-1
D gene: TRBD1
clone size: .
J gene: TRBJ2-7

CDR3 DNA: TGTGCCAGCAGCTTCCCCACTAGCGGGGGGTACGAGCAGTACTTC
CDR3 protein: CASSFPTSGGYEQYF
V gene: TRBV11-1
D gene: TRBD2
clone size: .
J gene: TRBJ2-7

CDR3 DNA: TGTGCCAGCAGCGCTGTCGAAACAGATACGCAGTATTTT
CDR3 protein: CASSAVETDTQYF
V gene: TRBV9
D gene: .
clone size: .
J gene: TRBJ2-3

CDR3 DNA: TGTGCCAGCAGTGAATCGGACAGGGGGCGAGAGCAGTACTTC
CDR3 protein: CASSESDRGREQYF
V gene: TRBV25-1
D gene: TRBD1
clone size: many
J gene: TRBJ2-7

CDR3 DNA: TGTGCCAGCAGCTTAGGGGCGGGCAGTTCAAGCAATCAGCCCCAGCATTTT
CDR3 protein: CASSLGAGSSSNQPQHF
V gene: TRBV7-6
D gene: .
clone size: few
J gene: TRBJ1-5

CDR3 DNA: TGCAGTGCTGGAGGGCGCAGCAATCAGCCCCAGCATTTT
CDR3 protein: CSAGGRSNQPQHF
V gene: TRBV20-1
D gene: .
clone size: .
J gene: TRBJ1-5

CDR3 DNA: TGTGCCAGCAGCCTCGAGGAAAATCAGCCCCAGCATTTT
CDR3 protein: CASSLEENQPQHF
V gene: TRBV6-4
D gene: .
clone size: few
J gene: TRBJ1-5

CDR3 DNA: TGCGCCAGCAGTTCTCTTAAATACAGGGGAGACGGCTACACCTTC
CDR3 protein: CASSSLKYRGDGYTF
V gene: TRBV5-1
D gene: TRBD1
clone size: .
J gene: TRBJ1-2

CDR3 DNA: TGTGCCAGCAGTTACCTCCGGCGCACAGATACGCAGTATTTT
CDR3 protein: CASSYLRRTDTQYF
V gene: TRBV6-2/TRBV6-3
D gene: .
clone size: few
J gene: TRBJ2-3

CDR3 DNA: TGTGCCAGTAGTATAGGTTCAGGGAATGAGCAGTTCTTC
CDR3 protein: CASSIGSGNEQFF
V gene: TRBV19
D gene: .
clone size: .
J gene: TRBJ2-1

CDR3 DNA: TGTGCCAGCAGCCAAGTCGGGAAGGGCGATTCACCCCTCCACTTT
CDR3 protein: CASSQVGKGDSPLHF
V gene: TRBV14
D gene: .
clone size: few
J gene: TRBJ1-6

CDR3 DNA: TGTGCCAGCAGCCAAGATGCGGGGAAGACCCAGTACTTC
CDR3 protein: CASSQDAGKTQYF
V gene: TRBV3-1
D gene: .
clone size: .
J gene: TRBJ2-5